This TCR beta chain was identified during a study of T-cell memory formation after mild COVID-19. Study-level information: Among the donors, TCR clusters were largely specific to each donor. Study-wide results and limits: CD4+ contracting clones were found mainly in CM and EM, and CD8+ ones in EMRA. Whereas later expanders leaned CD4+, clones contracting day 15 to 85 showed a balanced CD4/CD8 makeup.

5'RACE with constant-segment primers built TCRalpha and TCRbeta cDNA libraries with UMIs. MiXCR, run by TCRdb on the 5' RACE reads, gives a single entry per CDR3 protein. The table shows over 35,000 distinct CDR3 sequences, with 8% to 10% occurring only once. Trimming took off 5 bases at V and 3 bases at J, with 16 bases between the two ends. CDR1 and CDR2 from the germline V gene are SEHNR and FQNEAQ (reference sequence). The CDR3 is 15 amino acids. This clonotype was detected once. As yet, its antigen is unknown. The sequence derives from an adult woman who had mild COVID-19 (a few samples of this study predate the infection). Cell type and time point are not known. The specimen was PBMCs or a T cell subset sorted from them (not recorded which). The chain recombines TRBV7-9 with TRBJ1-2, with D possibly being TRBD1 (5 bases). CDR3 bases: TGTGCCAGCAGCCCCCCCGGAGGGGAGGACTATGGCTACACCTTC. Translated, it gives CASSPPGGEDYGYTF.